The T cell receptor (beta chain) described here comes from a study of T cells in Graves' hyperthyroidism and ophthalmopathy (dated by TCRdb to between 2018 and 2021). The study in broad terms: Peripheral blood samples were taken at initial diagnosis, before any treatment was given. To identify distinguishing TCR V-J signatures, a discovery cohort of 100 or so patients was used, comprising 40 to 45 with Graves' ophthalmopathy and about 59 with stable Graves' hyperthyroidism. Prospective prediction of ophthalmopathy was tested in an independent validation cohort of fewer than 20 hyperthyroidism patients and 17 patients who later progressed to ophthalmopathy. For training and testing, the 95 to 100 patients in the discovery cohort were randomly divided in a 7:3 ratio. Thyroid tissue and blood T-cell repertoires from over 5 Graves' hyperthyroidism patients were also compared in the study. Following sampling, methimazole starting at 30 mg daily was given to hyperthyroidism patients, and high-dose intravenous methylprednisolone was given to ophthalmopathy patients. The paper reports TCR Vbeta CDR3 sequencing of fewer than 150 peripheral blood samples: some 41 ophthalmopathy, 75 to 80 hyperthyroidism and around 17 progressor patients. Overall results and qualifications from the work: Sample size was not statistically predetermined, and blinding of investigators to group allocation was not performed. A 13 V-J signature model separated ophthalmopathy from stable hyperthyroidism, with over 85% sensitivity and about 81% specificity in cross-validation and 80%/75% in testing. In validation, the model predicted progression to ophthalmopathy with just under 71% sensitivity and about 72% specificity, a median of 6.5 months before onset. Blood samples also contained most of the expanded thyroid clonotypes (frequency above 0.001), which suggests that blood repertoires may reflect thyroid immune responses.

Trimming costs V 3 bases and J 9 bases, and their ends lie 10 bases apart. Counted from cysteine to phenylalanine, this CDR3 has 12 amino acids. The retained sequence is limited to the CDR3, 36 bases, with the frame set at the first base. The germline V gene encodes CDR1 SGHKS and CDR2 YYEKEE (reference sequence). TCR beta CDR3 regions were amplified from RNA transcripts. The first round of RT-PCR for the TCR CDR3 was performed with the HTBI primer set and the Qiagen OneStep RT-PCR kit. Libraries were constructed in a second round of multiplex PCR, after which size selection and purification were performed. Paired-end sequencing of the libraries was performed with 100 bp reads on an Illumina HiSeq2000. The original pipeline was this. SOAPnuke was used to process the raw data, with reads discarded if the reads contained adapters or uncalled bases, had a mean Phred below 15, or lacked an exact constant-primer or identifier match. High-quality paired reads were merged using COPE v1.2.5, and each unique nucleotide sequence was defined as a clonotype. Clonotypes were aligned to IMGT TRBV, TRBD and TRBJ reference segments using MiTCR v1.1. The analysis included only V-J combinations with a frequency above 0.0001, which together covered roughly 99% of the repertoires. A TCS score was defined as the ratio between F50 (clonal expansion) and ExV (chaos), using BLOSUM62-based TCRdist between CDR3 peptides within each V-J. Welch's t-statistics and random forest reduced around 510 V-J features to some 14, which were used in a naive Bayes classifier (R e1071). The public sequencing data were trimmed at Q25 with fastp and processed into clonotypes with MiXCR by TCRdb, which kept only in-frame beta chains. Rows matching on CDR3 protein sequence are summarized as one entry with the most common DNA and genes. The V and J calls and clone size are TCRdb's, not the authors'. In this sample the table shows roughly 260,000 distinct CDR3 sequences, 13% to 15% of which occur a single time. In total, the top ten clones hold about an eighth of the sample.

Hyperthyroidism patients were newly diagnosed, had a disease duration of under 2 months, and were aged 18 to 65 years. Any patient with an uncontrolled infection, another autoimmune disease, pregnancy or lactation was excluded. Diagnoses relied on clinical symptoms, serum thyroxine and TRAb, thyroid ultrasound and orbital computed tomography. For progressor patients, blood was drawn at the first diagnosis of hyperthyroidism, before any ophthalmopathy symptoms had appeared. PBMCs were isolated from approximately 10 ml of fresh peripheral blood by Ficoll-Paque density gradient centrifugation. Progressor patients were initially diagnosed with Graves' hyperthyroidism and developed ophthalmopathy during follow-up. Total RNA was extracted using Trizol reagent, and RNA quality was assessed on an Agilent 2100 Bioanalyzer. This clonotype was observed at least ten times. The antigen it binds to is not known. Per-nucleotide qualities are absent, and no much larger clonotype sits a single base away.

The receptor was isolated from a woman aged 40 to 50 with Graves' hyperthyroidism that later progressed to Graves' ophthalmopathy. In this chain, TRBV5-5 is recombined with TRBJ2-1, and the D gene may be TRBD2, 6 bases matching. Sequenced sample: blood. In nucleotide form, the sequence is TGTGCCAGCAGCTCCAGCGGGTCTGAGCAGTTCTTC. The encoded protein is CASSSSGSEQFF.